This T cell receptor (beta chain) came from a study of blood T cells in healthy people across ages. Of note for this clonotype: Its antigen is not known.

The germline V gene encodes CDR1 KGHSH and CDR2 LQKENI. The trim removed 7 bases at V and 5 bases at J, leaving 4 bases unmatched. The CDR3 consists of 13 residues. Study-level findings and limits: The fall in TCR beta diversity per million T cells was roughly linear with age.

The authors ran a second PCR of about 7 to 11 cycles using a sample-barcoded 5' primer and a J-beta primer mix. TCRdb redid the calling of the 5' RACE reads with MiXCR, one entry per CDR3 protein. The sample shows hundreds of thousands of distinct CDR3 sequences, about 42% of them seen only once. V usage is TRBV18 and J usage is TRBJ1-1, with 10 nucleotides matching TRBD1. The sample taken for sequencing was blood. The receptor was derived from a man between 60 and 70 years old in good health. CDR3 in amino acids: CASCRDRGTEAFF. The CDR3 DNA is TGTGCCAGCTGCCGGGACAGGGGAACTGAAGCTTTCTTT. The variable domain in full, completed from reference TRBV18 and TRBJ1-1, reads NAGVMQNPRHLVRRRGQEARLRCSPMKGHSHVYWYRQLPEEGLKFMVYLQKENIIDESGMPKERFSAEFPKEGPSILRIQQVVRGDSAAYFCASCRDRGTEAFFGQGTRLTVV.